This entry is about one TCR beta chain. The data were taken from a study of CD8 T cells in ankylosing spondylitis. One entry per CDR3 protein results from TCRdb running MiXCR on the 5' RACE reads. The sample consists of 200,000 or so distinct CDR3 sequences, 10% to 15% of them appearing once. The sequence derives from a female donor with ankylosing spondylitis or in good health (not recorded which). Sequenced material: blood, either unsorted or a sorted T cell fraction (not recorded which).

The CDR3 sequence is CASSPTQGQETQYF. CDR3 DNA sequence: TGCGCCAGCAGCCCCACCCAGGGCCAAGAGACCCAGTACTTC. The chain links TRBV5-1 to TRBJ2-5, with D tentatively TRBD1 (5 bases). This CDR3 is 14 amino acids long. V lost 4 bases to trimming and J lost 1 base, with 11 bases between them. Looked up from germline, CDR1 is SGHRS and CDR2 is YFSETQ. Looking up the rest from reference TRBV5-1 and TRBJ2-5 gives the full variable domain: KAGVTQTPRYLIKTRGQQVTLSCSPISGHRSVSWYQQTPGQGLQFLFEYFSETQRNKGNFPGRFSGRQFSNSRSEMNVSTLELGDSALYLCASSPTQGQETQYFGPGTRLLVL.